This T cell receptor beta chain was profiled in a study of vaccination and CD4 T cells after COVID-19. General study findings and limits: Analysis of convalescent patients found that 304 of 307 vaccine-specific clones were spike mono-reactive.

Time point indicated: late sampling 161 to 241 days after vaccination in a few convalescent patients. Treatment given: approximately 10-day PBMC culture with coronavirus spike peptide pools or control peptides (ViraFEST assay). A word on this clonotype: Its antigen remains unidentified.

Cultured CD4+ T-cell DNA underwent Oncomine TCR Beta short-read sequencing. TCRdb recomputed calls from the PCR reads with MiXCR, one row per CDR3 protein. This sample has about 17,000 distinct CDR3 sequences; around 47% occur once, and the top ten carry about 19%. The length of the CDR3 is 13 residues. V lost 2 bases, J lost 5 bases, and 6 bases stayed unmatched. Germline CDR1 reads DFQATT; CDR2 reads SNEGSKA (reference sequence). This receptor was identified in a human donor who had recovered from COVID-19. The rearrangement uses TRBV20-1 and TRBJ2-7; 7 nucleotides align to TRBD1. This specimen consisted of CD4+ T cells from blood, cultured in vitro, obtained about 7 months after SARS-CoV-2 vaccination. The CDR3 DNA reads as TGCAGTGCTAGACAGCAGGGGGTTAACGAGCAGTACTTC. It is translated as CSARQQGVNEQYF.